This T cell receptor (beta chain) was captured by sequencing in a study of identical twins. Study-wide results and caveats: With monozygotic twins, out-of-frame TCR alpha sharing exceeded what models estimated. Abundant cord blood beta clonotypes carried fewer insertions; memory repertoires showed none.

CDR3 size: 15 residues. V was pared by 2 bases and J by 5 bases, with 9 bases of the junction left unmatched. The germline gives CDR1 SGHTA, CDR2 FQGNSA. This clonotype was seen ten or more times. Its specificity is unknown. Template switching created a universal primer site, and the cDNA included unique molecular identifiers. TCRdb itself ran the 5' RACE reads through MiXCR, one entry per CDR3 protein. Among fewer than 550,000 distinct CDR3 sequences listed, roughly an eighth were seen once. These data also formed part of another study, on yellow fever vaccine responses in identical twins. This second study says: Reportedly, twins showed a vaccine T cell response that looked partly convergent and partly personalized.

The sample comprised CD4+ T cells sorted from blood. The V gene is TRBV7-2, the J gene TRBJ2-7; 7 bases map to TRBD2. The source of this sequence is a woman younger than 30 in good health. The CDR3 DNA reads as TGTGCCAGCAGCTTATTCGGGGGAGGGAGCAACGAGCAGTACTTC. This translates into CASSLFGGGSNEQYF.